The present entry profiles one T cell receptor beta chain with its context. Its target is not known. TCR beta cDNA was made by 5'RACE template switching with UMIs. One entry per CDR3 protein, without DNA, is what TCRdb gives after re-calling the 5' RACE reads. The sample totals hundreds of thousands of distinct CDR3 sequences. The sample originates from a study of T cells expressing NK-cell markers. Overall study context: Seven donors tested HCMV-seropositive and one tested seronegative among the eight sequenced. The study, taken as a whole, reports: No clear determination of HCMV specificity was made for expanded NKG2C+ T cell clones.

Material for sequencing was blood T cells: a sorted CD56 or NKG2C T cell subset, CD4+ or CD8+ T cells, or bulk PBMC T cells (not recorded which). The TCR comes from a woman aged 18 to 75 in good health.

CDR3 residues: CSAPRGTGRYEQYF. The rearrangement links TRBV20-1 to TRBJ2-7; no DNA is available, so the TRBD1 call from TCRdb remains unchecked. The CDR3 sequence is 14 residues long. The germline gives CDR1 DFQATT, CDR2 SNEGSKA (reference sequence).